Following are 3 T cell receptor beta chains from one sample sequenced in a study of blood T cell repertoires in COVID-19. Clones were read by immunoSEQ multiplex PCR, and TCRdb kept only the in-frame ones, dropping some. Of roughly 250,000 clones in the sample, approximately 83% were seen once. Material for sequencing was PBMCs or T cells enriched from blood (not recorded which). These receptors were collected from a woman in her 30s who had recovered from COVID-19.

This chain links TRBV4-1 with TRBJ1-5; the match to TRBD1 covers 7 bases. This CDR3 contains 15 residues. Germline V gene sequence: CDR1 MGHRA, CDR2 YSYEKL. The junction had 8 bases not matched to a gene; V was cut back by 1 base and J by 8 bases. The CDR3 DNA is TGCGCCAGCAGCCAAGGGCTGGGACAGAGTAAGCCCCAGCATTTT. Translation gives CASSQGLGQSKPQHF.

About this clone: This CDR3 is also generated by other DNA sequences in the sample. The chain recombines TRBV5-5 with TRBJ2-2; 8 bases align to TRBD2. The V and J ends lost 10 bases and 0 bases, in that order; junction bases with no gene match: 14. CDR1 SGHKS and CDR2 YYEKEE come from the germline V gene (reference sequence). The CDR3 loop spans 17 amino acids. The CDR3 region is CARRGGPRGANTGELFF. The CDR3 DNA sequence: TGTGCCCGCCGCGGGGGCCCGCGGGGGGCGAACACCGGGGAGCTGTTTTTT.

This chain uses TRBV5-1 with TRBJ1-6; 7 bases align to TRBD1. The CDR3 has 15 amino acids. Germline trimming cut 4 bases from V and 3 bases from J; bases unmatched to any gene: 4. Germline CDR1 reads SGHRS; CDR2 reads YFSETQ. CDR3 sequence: CASSVNRGYNSPLHF. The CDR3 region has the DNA TGCGCCAGCAGCGTCAACAGGGGCTATAATTCACCCCTCCACTTT.